This T cell receptor (beta chain) was identified during a study of blood T cell repertoires in COVID-19. Sequenced by immunoSEQ multiplex PCR; TCRdb stores in-frame clones only, minus some. The table has 150,000 to 200,000 clones, over 65% seen once. CDR3 length equals 15 residues. Trimming shortened V by 5 bases and J by 0 bases, and 13 bases separated the two germline ends. The germline V gene has CDR1 LGHNT and CDR2 FRNRAP. Sequencing was performed on peripheral blood. The gene calls are TRBV12-5 and TRBJ1-1; D unresolved. This receptor was obtained from a man between 60 and 75 years old with acute or convalescent COVID-19. In DNA, the CDR3 is TGTGCTAGTGGTCCCCCGGGATCCATGAACACTGAAGCTTTCTTT. It translates to CASGPPGSMNTEAFF. Filled out from reference TRBV12-5 and TRBJ1-1, the complete variable domain reads DARVTQTPRHKVTEMGQEVTMRCQPILGHNTVFWYRQTMMQGLELLAYFRNRAPLDDSGMPKDRFSAEMPDATLATLKIQPSEPRDSAVYFCASGPPGSMNTEAFFGQGTRLTVV.